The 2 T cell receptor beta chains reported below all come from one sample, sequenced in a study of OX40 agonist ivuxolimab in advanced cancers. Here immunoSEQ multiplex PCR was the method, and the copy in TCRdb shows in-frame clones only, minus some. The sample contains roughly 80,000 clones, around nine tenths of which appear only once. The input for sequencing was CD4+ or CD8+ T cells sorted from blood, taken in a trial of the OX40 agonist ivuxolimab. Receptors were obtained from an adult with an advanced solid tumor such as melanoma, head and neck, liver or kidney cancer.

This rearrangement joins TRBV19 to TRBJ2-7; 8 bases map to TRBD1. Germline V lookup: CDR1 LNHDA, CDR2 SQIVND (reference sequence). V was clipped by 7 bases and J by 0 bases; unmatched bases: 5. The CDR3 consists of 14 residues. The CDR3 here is CASTMDRDSYEQYF. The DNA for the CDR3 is TGTGCCAGTACCATGGACAGGGACTCCTACGAGCAGTACTTC.

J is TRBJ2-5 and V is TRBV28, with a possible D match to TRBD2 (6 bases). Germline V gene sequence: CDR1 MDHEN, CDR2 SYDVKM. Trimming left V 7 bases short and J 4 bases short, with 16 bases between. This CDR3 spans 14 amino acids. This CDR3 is CASTAGPASETQYF. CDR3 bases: TGTGCCAGCACCGCGGGACCGGCCTCAGAGACCCAGTACTTC.